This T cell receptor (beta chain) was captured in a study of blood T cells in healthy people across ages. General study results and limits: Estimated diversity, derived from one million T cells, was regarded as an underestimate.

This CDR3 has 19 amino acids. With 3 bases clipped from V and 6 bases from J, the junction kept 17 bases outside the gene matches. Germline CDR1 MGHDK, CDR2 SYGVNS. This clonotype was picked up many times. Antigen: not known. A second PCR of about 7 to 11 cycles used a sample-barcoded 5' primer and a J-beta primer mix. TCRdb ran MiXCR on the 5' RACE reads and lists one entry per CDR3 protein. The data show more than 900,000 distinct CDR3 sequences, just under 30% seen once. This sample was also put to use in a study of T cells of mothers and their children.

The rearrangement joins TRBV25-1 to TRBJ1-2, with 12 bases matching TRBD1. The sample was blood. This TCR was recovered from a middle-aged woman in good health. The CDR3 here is CASSEAGTGGAKSRDGYTF. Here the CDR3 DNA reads TGTGCCAGCAGTGAGGCCGGGACAGGGGGCGCGAAGAGCAGAGATGGCTACACCTTC.